The 14 T cell receptor beta chains listed next were all sequenced from one sample in a study of a mutant IDH1 vaccine in newly diagnosed glioma. The repertoire was sequenced with immunoSEQ multiplex PCR; TCRdb's copy has only in-frame clones and lacks some. The data contain around 50,000 clones, roughly 84% of them singletons. These receptors have no known antigen. The time point was: week 47, end of study. The study gave 300 ug of mutant IDH1 20-mer peptide per vaccine dose, with topical imiquimod. The material was PBMCs, obtained from a glioma patient whose treatment included an IDH1 peptide vaccine. The source is a woman younger than 45 with glioma. Some clones in this sample may be carry-over from other donors' samples.

The chain recombines TRBV2 with TRBJ1-1, with D uncertain. Germline CDR1 and CDR2: SNHLY and FYNNEI. This CDR3 comprises 15 residues. V was trimmed by 6 bases and J by 4 bases, leaving 18 bases between them. In nucleotides, the CDR3 is TGTGCCAGCAGCGGAGAAGGGCTGGGTAGCACTGAAGCTTTCTTT. This encodes CASSGEGLGSTEAFF.

V usage is TRBV5-8 and J usage is TRBJ1-2; no reliable D call. The CDR3 covers 12 residues. CDR1 and CDR2 from the germline V gene are SGHTS and YDEGEE. V lost 4 bases, J lost 3 bases, and 7 bases lay in between. CDR3 sequence: CASSPGDYGYTF. In nucleotides, the CDR3 is TGTGCCAGCAGCCCAGGTGACTATGGCTACACCTTC.

As regards this clone: This same CDR3 is encoded by further DNA sequences in the sample. This chain connects TRBV27 to TRBJ2-7; D might be TRBD2 (5 bases). The CDR3 is made up of 13 amino acids. CDR1 and CDR2 (germline): MNHEY, SMNVEV (reference sequence). Trimming shortened V by 3 bases and J by 2 bases, and 8 bases separated the two germline ends. CDR3 sequence reads: CASSFSGTYEQYF. The CDR3 DNA reads as TGTGCCAGCAGTTTTTCCGGGACCTACGAGCAGTACTTC.

The chain recombines TRBV2 with TRBJ2-3, with 9 nucleotides matching TRBD2. V lost 3 bases to trimming and J lost 4 bases; unmatched junction nucleotides: 2. This CDR3 is built from 14 residues. Looked up from germline, CDR1 is SNHLY and CDR2 is FYNNEI. CDR3 loop: CASSELAGADTQYF. DNA of the CDR3: TGTGCCAGCAGTGAGTTAGCGGGAGCAGATACGCAGTATTTT.

The chain combines TRBV5-1 with TRBJ1-1; 8 nucleotides match TRBD1. The germline gives CDR1 SGHRS, CDR2 YFSETQ. V gave up 4 bases and J gave up 4 bases; unmatched junction bases: 6. The CDR3 has 14 amino acids. CDR3 residues: CASSQSDRATEAFF. CDR3 coding DNA: TGCGCCAGCAGCCAATCGGACAGGGCCACTGAAGCTTTCTTT.

CDR3 amino acids: CASSQVGLAVNEQFF. The CDR3 DNA reads as TGCGCCAGCAGCCAAGTCGGACTAGCAGTCAATGAGCAGTTCTTC. V and J are TRBV4-1 and TRBJ2-1; TRBD2 matches at 8 bases. J gave up 6 bases and V 1 base, and 5 bases lay outside the gene matches. Germline loops: CDR1 MGHRA, CDR2 YSYEKL. The CDR3 has 15 amino acids.

The rearrangement links TRBV14 to TRBJ1-2; possibly TRBD1 for D (6 bases). The V end lost 1 base, the J end lost 4 bases, and 16 bases lay between the germline ends. CDR1 and CDR2 from the germline V gene are SGHDN and FVKESK. The CDR3 is made up of 16 amino acids. The CDR3 coding sequence is TGTGCCAGCAGCCAAGCTGGATACGCAGGGGTCTATGGCTACACCTTC. It yields the protein CASSQAGYAGVYGYTF.

J is TRBJ2-7 and V is TRBV5-1; D possibly corresponds to TRBD1 (6 bases). This CDR3 region has 16 residues. Germline CDR1 SGHRS, CDR2 YFSETQ. Trimming cost V 3 bases and J 0 bases, with 16 bases left between them. Written as DNA, the CDR3 is TGCGCCAGCAGCTCGGTCTTCGGGACAAGCTCCTACGAGCAGTACTTC. Its protein product is CASSSVFGTSSYEQYF.

This chain joins TRBV10-1 and TRBJ1-2; D gene unclear. This CDR3 contains 13 residues. The germline V and J ends were trimmed by 2 bases and 7 bases, with 11 bases remaining between them. The germline V gene encodes CDR1 WNHNN and CDR2 SYGVQD (reference sequence). This CDR3 reads CASSERAAGGYTF. The CDR3 DNA reads as TGCGCCAGCAGTGAGCGGGCAGCTGGTGGCTACACCTTC.

The V gene is TRBV18, the J gene TRBJ1-5, with a tentative D call TRBD1 (5 bases). V shed 0 bases and J shed 2 bases, with 14 bases lying between them. CDR3 size: 17 residues. Germline CDR1 and CDR2: KGHSH and LQKENI. In DNA form, the CDR3 reads TGTGCCAGCTCACCACCGGGAGGGGAGAACGGCAATCAGCCCCAGCATTTT. It is translated as CASSPPGGENGNQPQHF.

The gene calls are TRBV2 and TRBJ2-2; possible D gene TRBD1, 5 bases. The V end lost 8 bases, the J end lost 4 bases, and 17 bases lay between the germline ends. The CDR3 runs to 15 residues. Germline V gives CDR1 SNHLY, CDR2 FYNNEI. In DNA form, the CDR3 reads TGTGCCAGCGGAACCGAATACAGGCTCACCGGGGAGCTGTTTTTT. Translation gives CASGTEYRLTGELFF.

J is TRBJ2-5 and V is TRBV29-1; the match to TRBD1 covers 9 bases. V shed 6 bases and J 4 bases; nucleotides not matched to a gene: 9. Germline V gene data show CDR1 as SQVTM and CDR2 as ANQGSEA. There are 14 residues in the CDR3. The CDR3, as DNA: TGCAGCGTCGGCCGCGGGACAGGGAGAGAGACCCAGTACTTC. It specifies CSVGRGTGRETQYF. Supplemented by reference TRBV29-1 and TRBJ2-5, the full variable domain reads SAVISQKPSRDICQRGTSLTIQCQVDSQVTMMFWYRQQPGQSLTLIATANQGSEATYESGFVIDKFPISRPNLTFSTLTVSNMSPEDSSIYLCSVGRGTGRETQYFGPGTRLLVL.

This clone was counted a single time. The chain links TRBV25-1 to TRBJ2-1, with 7 bases identical to TRBD2. The CDR3 sequence is 13 residues long. Trimming took 3 bases from V and 11 from J; bases not matched to a gene: 7. CDR1 and CDR2 (germline): MGHDK, SYGVNS. CDR3 sequence reads: CASSDDVGGKQFF. In nucleotides, the CDR3 is TGTGCCAGCAGTGACGACGTGGGAGGGAAGCAGTTCTTC.

V and J are TRBV19 and TRBJ2-2; D ambiguous. Trimming took 5 bases from V and 6 from J, leaving 13 bases between them. CDR1 and CDR2 (germline): LNHDA, SQIVND (reference sequence). The CDR3 consists of 14 residues. The CDR3 bases are TGTGCCAGTAGTCGGACCCAGCTAGCCGGGGAGCTGTTTTTT. Protein: CASSRTQLAGELFF.